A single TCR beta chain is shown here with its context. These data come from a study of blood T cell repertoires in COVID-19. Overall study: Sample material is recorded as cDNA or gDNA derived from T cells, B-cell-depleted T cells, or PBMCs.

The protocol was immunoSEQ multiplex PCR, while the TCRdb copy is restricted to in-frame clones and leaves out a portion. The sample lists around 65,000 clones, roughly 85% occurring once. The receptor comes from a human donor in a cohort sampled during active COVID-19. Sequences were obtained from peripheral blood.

The CDR3 coding sequence is TGTGCCAGCAGCTCCACGCGGGCGTACAATGAGCAGTTCTTC. This encodes CASSSTRAYNEQFF. The rearrangement joins TRBV7-2 to TRBJ2-1; TRBD2 is a possible D gene (5 bases). Between the trimmed V and J ends, which lost 4 bases and 4 bases, there was a span of 11 bases. CDR1 is SGHTA, CDR2 FQGNSA, per germline. There are 14 residues in the CDR3.